This T cell receptor (beta chain) was captured by sequencing in a study of blood T cell repertoires in COVID-19. Study overall: Whether acute or convalescent, the COVID-19 samples came from the United States, Italy and Spain. The analysed material was cDNA or gDNA that came from T cells, B-cell-depleted T cells, or PBMCs.

TCRdb's copy holds only in-frame clones and misses some; the assay was immunoSEQ multiplex PCR. The sample has under 200,000 clones; over 75% are singletons. Participants came from around 25 US areas, aged about 18 to 95 years. CDR1 is SGHAT and CDR2 is FQNNGV in the germline V gene. The CDR3 covers 15 residues. The V segment lost 5 bases and the J segment 5 bases; nucleotides outside the gene matches: 7. The V gene is TRBV11-2, the J gene TRBJ1-4; 8 bases line up with TRBD1. The material sequenced was PBMCs or T cells enriched from blood (not recorded which). The TCR comes from a woman in her forties or fifties who had recovered from COVID-19. This chain's CDR3 is CASSARDRLNEKLFF. The CDR3, as DNA: TGTGCCAGCAGCGCGAGGGACAGGTTAAATGAAAAACTGTTTTTT.